This T cell receptor (beta chain) was sequenced during a study of blood T cell repertoires in COVID-19. This CDR3 has 16 residues. V lost 5 bases to trimming and J lost 4 bases, with 18 bases between them. Germline V lookup: CDR1 SGHVS, CDR2 FQNEAQ. The repertoire was sequenced with immunoSEQ multiplex PCR; TCRdb's copy has only in-frame clones and lacks some. Of about 99,000 clones listed, roughly 79% are singletons. Followed longitudinally, the Seattle patients had been enrolled during active infection. The TCR originated in an elderly man with COVID-19, enrolled during active disease. Sequencing was carried out using peripheral blood. This rearrangement joins TRBV7-8 to TRBJ1-5, with D maybe TRBD1 (5 bases). The CDR3: CASSLRTPQGNQPQHF. CDR3 bases: TGTGCCAGCAGCCTCAGGACCCCCCAGGGTAATCAGCCCCAGCATTTT.